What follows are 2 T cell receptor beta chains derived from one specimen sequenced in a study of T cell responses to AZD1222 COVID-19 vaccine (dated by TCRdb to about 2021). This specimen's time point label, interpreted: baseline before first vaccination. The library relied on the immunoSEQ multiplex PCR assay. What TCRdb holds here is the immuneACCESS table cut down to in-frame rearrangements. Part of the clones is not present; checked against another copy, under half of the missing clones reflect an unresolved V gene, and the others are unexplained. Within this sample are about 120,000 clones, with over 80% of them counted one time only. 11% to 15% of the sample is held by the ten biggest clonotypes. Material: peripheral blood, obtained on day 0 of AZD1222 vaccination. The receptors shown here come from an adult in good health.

CDR3 in DNA: TGTGCCAGCACCCCGGGGAACACTGAAGCTTTCTTT. This translates into CASTPGNTEAFF. This chain uses TRBV12-3 or TRBV12-4 with TRBJ1-1; no reliable D call. The length of the CDR3 is 12 residues. The V end lost 7 bases, the J end lost 1 base, and 7 bases lay between the germline ends.

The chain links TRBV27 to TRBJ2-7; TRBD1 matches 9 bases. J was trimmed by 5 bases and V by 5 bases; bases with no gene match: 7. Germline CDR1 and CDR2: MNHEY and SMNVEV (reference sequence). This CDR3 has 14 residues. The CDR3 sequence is CASSDRGFPHEQYF. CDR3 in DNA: TGTGCCAGCAGTGACAGGGGGTTCCCCCACGAGCAGTACTTC.